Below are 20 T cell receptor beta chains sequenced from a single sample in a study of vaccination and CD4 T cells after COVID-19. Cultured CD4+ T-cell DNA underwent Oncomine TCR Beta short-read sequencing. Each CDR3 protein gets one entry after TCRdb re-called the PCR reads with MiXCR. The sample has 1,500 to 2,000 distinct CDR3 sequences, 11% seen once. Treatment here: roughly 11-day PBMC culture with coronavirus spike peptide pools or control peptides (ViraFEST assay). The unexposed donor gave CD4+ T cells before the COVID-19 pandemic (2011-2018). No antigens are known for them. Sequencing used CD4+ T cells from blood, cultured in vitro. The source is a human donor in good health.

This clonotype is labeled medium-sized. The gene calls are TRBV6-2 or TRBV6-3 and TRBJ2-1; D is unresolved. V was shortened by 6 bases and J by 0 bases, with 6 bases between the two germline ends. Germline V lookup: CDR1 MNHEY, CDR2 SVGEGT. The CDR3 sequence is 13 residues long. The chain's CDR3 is CASSEYSYNEQFF. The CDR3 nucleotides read TGTGCCAGCAGCGAATACTCCTACAATGAGCAGTTCTTC.

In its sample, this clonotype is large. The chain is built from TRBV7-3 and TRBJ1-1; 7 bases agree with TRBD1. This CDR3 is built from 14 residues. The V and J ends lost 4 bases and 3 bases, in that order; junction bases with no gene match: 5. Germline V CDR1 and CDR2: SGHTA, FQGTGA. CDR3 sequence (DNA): TGTGCCAGCAGCTCCACAGGGGTGGACACTGAAGCTTTCTTT. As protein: CASSSTGVDTEAFF.

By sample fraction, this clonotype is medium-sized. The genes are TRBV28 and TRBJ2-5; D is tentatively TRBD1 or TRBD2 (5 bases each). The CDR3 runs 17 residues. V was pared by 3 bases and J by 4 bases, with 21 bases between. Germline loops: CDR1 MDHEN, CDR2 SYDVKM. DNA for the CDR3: TGTGCCAGCAGTTTGGGTCTGGCCGGGGCCCTCGGAGAGACCCAGTACTTC. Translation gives CASSLGLAGALGETQYF.

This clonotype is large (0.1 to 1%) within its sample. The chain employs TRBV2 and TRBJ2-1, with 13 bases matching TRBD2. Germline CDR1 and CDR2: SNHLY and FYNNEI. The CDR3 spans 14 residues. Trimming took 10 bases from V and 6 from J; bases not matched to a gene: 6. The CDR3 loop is CAIPGTSGANEQFF. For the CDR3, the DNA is TGTGCCATCCCCGGGACTAGCGGGGCCAATGAGCAGTTCTTC.

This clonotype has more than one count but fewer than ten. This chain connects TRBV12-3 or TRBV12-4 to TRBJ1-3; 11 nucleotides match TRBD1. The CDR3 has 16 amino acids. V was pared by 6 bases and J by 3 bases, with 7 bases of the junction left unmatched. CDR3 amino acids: CASRDRGLGGGNTIYF. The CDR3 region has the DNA TGTGCCAGCAGGGACAGGGGGCTCGGTGGTGGAAACACCATATATTTT.

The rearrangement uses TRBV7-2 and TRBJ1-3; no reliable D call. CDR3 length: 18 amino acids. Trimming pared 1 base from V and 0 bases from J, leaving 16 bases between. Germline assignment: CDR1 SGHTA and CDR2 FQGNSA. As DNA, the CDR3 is TGTGCCAGCAGCTTAGTTCTGTCTCAGTATGGCTCTGGAAACACCATATATTTT. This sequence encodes CASSLVLSQYGSGNTIYF.

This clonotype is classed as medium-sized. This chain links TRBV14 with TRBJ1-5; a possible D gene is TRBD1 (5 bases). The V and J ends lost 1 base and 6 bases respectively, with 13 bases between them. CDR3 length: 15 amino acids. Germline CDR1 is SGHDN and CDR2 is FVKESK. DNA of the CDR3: TGTGCCAGCAGCCAAGGATCGCCGGGGCTTCAGCCCCAGCATTTT. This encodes CASSQGSPGLQPQHF.

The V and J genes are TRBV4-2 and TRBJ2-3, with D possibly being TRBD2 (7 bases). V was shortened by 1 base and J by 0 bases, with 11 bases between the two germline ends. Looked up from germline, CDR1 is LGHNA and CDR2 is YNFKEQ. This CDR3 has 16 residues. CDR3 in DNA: TGTGCCAGCAGCCAAGCAAGCGGGACAAGCACAGATACGCAGTATTTT. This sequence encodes CASSQASGTSTDTQYF.

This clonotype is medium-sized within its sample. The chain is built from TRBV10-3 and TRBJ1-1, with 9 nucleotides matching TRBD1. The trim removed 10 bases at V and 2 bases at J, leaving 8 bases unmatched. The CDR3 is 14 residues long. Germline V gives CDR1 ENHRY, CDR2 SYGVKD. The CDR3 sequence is CATKDRGGNTEAFF. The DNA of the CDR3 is TGTGCCACCAAAGACAGGGGGGGTAACACTGAAGCTTTCTTT.

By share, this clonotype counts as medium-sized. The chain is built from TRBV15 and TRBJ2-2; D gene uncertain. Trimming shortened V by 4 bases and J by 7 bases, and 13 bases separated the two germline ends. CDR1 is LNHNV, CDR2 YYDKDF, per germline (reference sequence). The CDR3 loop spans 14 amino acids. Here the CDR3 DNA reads TGTGCCACCAGCACCCGCGGCACAGTCGGGGAGCTGTTTTTT. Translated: CATSTRGTVGELFF. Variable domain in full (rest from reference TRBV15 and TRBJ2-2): DAMVIQNPRYQVTQFGKPVTLSCSQTLNHNVMYWYQQKSSQAPKLLFHYYDKDFNNEADTPDNFQSRRPNTSFCFLDIRSPGLGDTAMYLCATSTRGTVGELFFGEGSRLTVL.

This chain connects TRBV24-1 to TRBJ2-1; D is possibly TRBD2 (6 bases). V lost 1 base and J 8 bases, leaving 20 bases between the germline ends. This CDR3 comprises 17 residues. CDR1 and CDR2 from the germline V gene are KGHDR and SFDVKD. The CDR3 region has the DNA TGTGCCACCAGTGATTTTTCAGCGGGCCTGAACGTCGATGAGCAGTTCTTC. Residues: CATSDFSAGLNVDEQFF.

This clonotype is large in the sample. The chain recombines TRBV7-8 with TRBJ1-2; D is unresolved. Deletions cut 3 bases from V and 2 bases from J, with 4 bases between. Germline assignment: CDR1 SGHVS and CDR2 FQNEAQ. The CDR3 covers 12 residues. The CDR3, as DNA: TGTGCCAGCAGCTTTGGGAACTATGGCTACACCTTC. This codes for CASSFGNYGYTF.

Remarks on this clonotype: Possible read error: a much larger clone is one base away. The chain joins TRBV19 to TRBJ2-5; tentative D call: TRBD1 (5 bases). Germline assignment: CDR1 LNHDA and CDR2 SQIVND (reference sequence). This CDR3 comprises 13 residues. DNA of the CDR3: TGTGCCAGTAGAATAGGGGCAGAAGAGACCCAGTACTTC. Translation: CASRIGAEETQYF.

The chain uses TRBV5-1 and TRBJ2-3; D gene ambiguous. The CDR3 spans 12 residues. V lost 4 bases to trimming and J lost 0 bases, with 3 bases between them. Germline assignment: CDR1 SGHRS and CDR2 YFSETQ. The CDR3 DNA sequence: TGCGCCAGCAGCCTTAGCACAGATACGCAGTATTTT. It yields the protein CASSLSTDTQYF.

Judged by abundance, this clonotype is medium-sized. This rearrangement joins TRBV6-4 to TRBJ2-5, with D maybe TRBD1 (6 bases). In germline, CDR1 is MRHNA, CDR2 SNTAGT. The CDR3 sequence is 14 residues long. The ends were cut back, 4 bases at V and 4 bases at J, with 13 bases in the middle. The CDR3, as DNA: TGTGCCAGCAGTGCGCAGGGGAACGGAGAGACCCAGTACTTC. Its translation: CASSAQGNGETQYF.

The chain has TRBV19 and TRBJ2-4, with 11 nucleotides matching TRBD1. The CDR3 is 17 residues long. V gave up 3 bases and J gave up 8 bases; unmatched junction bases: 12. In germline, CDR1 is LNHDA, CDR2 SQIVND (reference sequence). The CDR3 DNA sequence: TGTGCCAGTAGTATTCCGTCCACGGACAGGGGGCGAGACATTCAGTACTTC. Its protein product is CASSIPSTDRGRDIQYF.

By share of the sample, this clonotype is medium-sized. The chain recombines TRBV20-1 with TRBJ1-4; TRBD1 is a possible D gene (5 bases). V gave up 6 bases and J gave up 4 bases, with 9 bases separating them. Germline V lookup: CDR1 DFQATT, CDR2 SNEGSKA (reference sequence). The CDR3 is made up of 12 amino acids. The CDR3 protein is CSAHDSNEKLFF. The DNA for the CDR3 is TGCAGTGCCCACGACAGTAATGAAAAACTGTTTTTT.

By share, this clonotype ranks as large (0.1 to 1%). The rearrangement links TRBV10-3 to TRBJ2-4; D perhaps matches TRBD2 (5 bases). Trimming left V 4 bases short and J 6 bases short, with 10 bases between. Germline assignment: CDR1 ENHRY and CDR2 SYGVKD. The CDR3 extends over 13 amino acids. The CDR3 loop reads CAISGAGGNIQYF. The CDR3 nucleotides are TGTGCCATCAGTGGCGCCGGAGGAAACATTCAGTACTTC.

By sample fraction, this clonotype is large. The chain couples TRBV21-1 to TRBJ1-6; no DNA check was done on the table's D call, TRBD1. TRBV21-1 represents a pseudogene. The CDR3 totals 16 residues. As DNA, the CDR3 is TGTGCCAGCAGCGAACGTTCCCGGAGGATTAATTCACCCCTCCACTTT. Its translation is CASSERSRRINSPLHF.

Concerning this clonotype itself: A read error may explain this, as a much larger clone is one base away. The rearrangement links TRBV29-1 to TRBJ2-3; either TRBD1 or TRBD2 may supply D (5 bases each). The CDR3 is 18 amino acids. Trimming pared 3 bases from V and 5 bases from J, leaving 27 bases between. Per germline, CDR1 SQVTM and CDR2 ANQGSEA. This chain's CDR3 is CSVDPRRGQGNFVDTQYF. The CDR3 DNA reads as TGCAGCGTTGACCCCCGTCGGGGTCAGGGTAACTTTGTAGATACGCAGTATTTT.